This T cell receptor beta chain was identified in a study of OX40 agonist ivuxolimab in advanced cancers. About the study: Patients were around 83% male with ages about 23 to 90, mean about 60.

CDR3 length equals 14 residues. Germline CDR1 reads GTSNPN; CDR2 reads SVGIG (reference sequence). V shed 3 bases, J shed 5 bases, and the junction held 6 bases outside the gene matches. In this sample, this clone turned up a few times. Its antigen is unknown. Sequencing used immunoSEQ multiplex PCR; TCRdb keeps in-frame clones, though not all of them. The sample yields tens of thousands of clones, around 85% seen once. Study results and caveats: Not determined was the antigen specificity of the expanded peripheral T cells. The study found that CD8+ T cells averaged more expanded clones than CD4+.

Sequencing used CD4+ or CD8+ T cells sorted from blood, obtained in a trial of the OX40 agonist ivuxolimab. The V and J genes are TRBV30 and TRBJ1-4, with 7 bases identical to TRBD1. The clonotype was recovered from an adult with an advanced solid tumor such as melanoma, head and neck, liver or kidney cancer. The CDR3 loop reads CAWSTGTANEKLFF. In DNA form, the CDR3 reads TGTGCCTGGAGCACCGGGACAGCCAATGAAAAACTGTTTTTT. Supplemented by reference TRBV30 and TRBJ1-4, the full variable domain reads SQTIHQWPATLVQPVGSPLSLECTVEGTSNPNLYWYRQAAGRGLQLLFYSVGIGQISSEVPQNLSASRPQDRQFILSSKKLLLSDSGFYLCAWSTGTANEKLFFGSGTQLSVL.